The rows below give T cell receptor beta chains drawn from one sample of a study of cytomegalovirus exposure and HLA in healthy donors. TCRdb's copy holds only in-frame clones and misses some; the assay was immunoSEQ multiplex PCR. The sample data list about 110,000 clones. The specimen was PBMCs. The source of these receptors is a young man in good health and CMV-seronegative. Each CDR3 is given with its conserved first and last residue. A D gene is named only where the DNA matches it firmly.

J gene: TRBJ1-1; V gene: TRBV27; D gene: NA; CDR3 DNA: TGTGCCAGCAGTTTATTGGGGGGGGGCACTGAAGCTTTCTTT; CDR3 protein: CASSLLGGGTEAFF
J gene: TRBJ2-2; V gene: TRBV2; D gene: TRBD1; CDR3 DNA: TGTGCCAGCAAAGGGGGCACGTCGGACACCGGGGAGCTGTTTTTT; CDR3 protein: CASKGGTSDTGELFF
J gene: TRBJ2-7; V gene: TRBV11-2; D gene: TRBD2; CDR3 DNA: TGTGCCAGCGGGAGGGCCTACGGGGACGAGCAGTACTTC; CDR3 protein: CASGRAYGDEQYF
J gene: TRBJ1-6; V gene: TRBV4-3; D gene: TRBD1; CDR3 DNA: TGCGCCAGCAGCCAAGACTCAGGACAGGGAGAATCACCCCTCCACTTT; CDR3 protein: CASSQDSGQGESPLHF
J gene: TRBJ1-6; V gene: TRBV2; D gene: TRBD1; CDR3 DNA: TGTGCCAGCATACGGACAGGGTATAATTCACCCCTCCACTTT; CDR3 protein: CASIRTGYNSPLHF
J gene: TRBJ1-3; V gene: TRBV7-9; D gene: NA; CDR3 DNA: TGTGCCAGCAGCTCCCTTAGCAAACAGGGAGTCGGAAACACCATATATTTT; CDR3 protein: CASSSLSKQGVGNTIYF
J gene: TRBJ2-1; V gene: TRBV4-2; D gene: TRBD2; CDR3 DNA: TGTGCCAGCAGCCGCTGGGGGGCTAGCGGGGGGCCTCAAAGCTCCTACAATGAGCAGTTCTTC; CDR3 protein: CASSRWGASGGPQSSYNEQFF
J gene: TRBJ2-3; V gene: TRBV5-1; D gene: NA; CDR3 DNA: TGCGCCAGCAGAAGGGGGATCGACACAGATACGCAGTATTTT; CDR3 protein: CASRRGIDTDTQYF
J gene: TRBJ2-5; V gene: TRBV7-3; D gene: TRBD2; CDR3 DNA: TGTGCCAGCAGCTTAGTAGCGGGGGCCTTCCAAGAGACCCAGTACTTC; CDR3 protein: CASSLVAGAFQETQYF
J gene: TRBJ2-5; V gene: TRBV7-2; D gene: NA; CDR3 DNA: TGTGCCAGCAGCTTTGCGACAGGGGCGGGGGAGCAGTACTTC; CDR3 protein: CASSFATGAGEQYF
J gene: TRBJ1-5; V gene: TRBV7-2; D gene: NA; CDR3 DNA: TGTGCCAGCAGCTTAAGGGGGGGTCAGCCCCAGCATTTT; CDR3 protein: CASSLRGGQPQHF
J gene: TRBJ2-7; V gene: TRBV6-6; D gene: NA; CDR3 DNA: TGTGCCAGCAGTTACCGGGACACCCGCTCCTACGAGCAGTACTTC; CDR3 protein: CASSYRDTRSYEQYF
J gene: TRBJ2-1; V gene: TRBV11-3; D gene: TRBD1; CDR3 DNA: TGTGCCAGCAGCCTCCGAGACAGGGACGGCTACAATGAGCAGTTCTTC; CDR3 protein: CASSLRDRDGYNEQFF
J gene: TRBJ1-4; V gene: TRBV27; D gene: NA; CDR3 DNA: TGTGCCAGCAGTTTCTCAGGGTTTAATGAAAAACTGTTTTTT; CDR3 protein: CASSFSGFNEKLFF
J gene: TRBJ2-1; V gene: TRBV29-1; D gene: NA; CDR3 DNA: TGCAGCGTTGCCCGTGGGCGGGGACGGACCAATGAGCAGTTCTTC; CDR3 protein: CSVARGRGRTNEQFF
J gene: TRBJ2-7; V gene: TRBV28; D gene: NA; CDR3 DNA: TGTGCCAGCAAAAAGTCCGCAGACTTCCTCTCCTACGAGCAGTACTTC; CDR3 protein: CASKKSADFLSYEQYF
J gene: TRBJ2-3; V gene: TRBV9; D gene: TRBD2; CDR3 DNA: TGTGCCAGCAGCGTGGAGCGGGGGCTACCCACAGATACGCAGTATTTT; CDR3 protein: CASSVERGLPTDTQYF
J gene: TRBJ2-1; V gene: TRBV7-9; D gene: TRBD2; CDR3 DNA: TGTGCCAGCAGCTCTCGACTAGCGGGGGGTGTCTACAATGAGCAGTTCTTC; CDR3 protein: CASSSRLAGGVYNEQFF
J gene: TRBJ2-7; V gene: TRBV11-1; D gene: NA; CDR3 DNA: TGTGCCAGCAGCTTAGGCGGCGGCCCCTACGAGCAGTACTTC; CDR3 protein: CASSLGGGPYEQYF
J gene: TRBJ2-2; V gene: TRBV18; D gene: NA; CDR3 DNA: TGTGCCAGCTCACCCCTAGGGGCTTTTGCGCGGGGGCACTATGACGGGGAGCTGTTTTTT; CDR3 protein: CASSPLGAFARGHYDGELFF
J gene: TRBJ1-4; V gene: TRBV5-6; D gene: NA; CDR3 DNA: TGTGCCAGCAGCGACCAGGGGCTAAGAGCTAATGAAAAACTGTTTTTT; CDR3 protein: CASSDQGLRANEKLFF
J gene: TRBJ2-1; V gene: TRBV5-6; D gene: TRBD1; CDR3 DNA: TGTGCCAGCAGCTCCGGGACAGGGCGCGGGTGGAATGAGCAGTTCTTC; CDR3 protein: CASSSGTGRGWNEQFF
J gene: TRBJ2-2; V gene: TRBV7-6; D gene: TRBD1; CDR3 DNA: TGTGCCAGCAGGCGGGACAGGGTGATCGGGGAGCTGTTTTTT; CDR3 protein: CASRRDRVIGELFF
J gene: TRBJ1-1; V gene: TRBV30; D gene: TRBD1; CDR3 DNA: TGTGCCTGGAGTTTCGGACAGGGGGTAGCTTTCTTT; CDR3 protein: CAWSFGQGVAFF
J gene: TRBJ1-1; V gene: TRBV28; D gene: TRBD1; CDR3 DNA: TGTGCCAGCAGCAACAGGGGATGGGAAGCTTTCTTT; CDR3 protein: CASSNRGWEAFF